Following are 10 T cell receptor beta chains from one sample sequenced in a study of regulatory T cells in long-lasting Graves disease. Combining iRepertoire HTBI primers with Arm-PCR of CDR3 regions, the authors built TCR beta libraries. TCRdb re-called the multiplex PCR reads with MiXCR, one entry per CDR3 protein. This sample carries roughly 410,000 distinct CDR3 sequences, 15% of them seen once, and the ten largest clones take roughly 8%. Time point denoted: newly diagnosed GD, antithyroid drugs for less than 3 months. Extracted PBMC RNA gave rise to the TCR library. The data also belong to a second study, concerning T cells in Graves' hyperthyroidism and ophthalmopathy.

Sequences were derived from peripheral blood mononuclear cells (PBMCs), sampled at new diagnosis, from a patient treated with antithyroid drugs. The source of these receptors is a woman between 40 and 50 years old with Graves disease.

This clonotype was found many times. The chain recombines TRBV7-8 with TRBJ2-1, with D tentatively TRBD1 or TRBD2 (7 bases each). This CDR3 region has 17 residues. CDR1 and CDR2 (germline): SGHVS, FQNEAQ. V lost 2 bases, J lost 0 bases, and 14 bases lay in between. CDR3 in amino acids: CASSLRGLAVSYNEQFF. CDR3 sequence (DNA): TGTGCCAGCAGCTTAAGGGGGCTAGCGGTCTCCTACAATGAGCAGTTCTTC.

This clonotype was observed many times. The CDR3 DNA sequence: TGCAGTGCCCTCCCTTTGACGGGGAGCAAAGAGACCCAGTACTTC. As protein: CSALPLTGSKETQYF. The chain employs TRBV20-1 and TRBJ2-5, with a weak D call TRBD2 (5 bases). The CDR3 covers 15 residues. The germline gives CDR1 DFQATT, CDR2 SNEGSKA (reference sequence). Trimming removed 6 bases at V and 3 bases at J, with 20 bases between.

This clonotype was seen at least ten times. The J gene is TRBJ2-5, the V gene TRBV6-1; D is undetermined. Germline CDR1 reads MNHNS; CDR2 reads SASEGT. V dropped 6 bases and J dropped 5 bases, with 13 bases sitting between them. The CDR3 is 13 amino acids. In DNA, the CDR3 is TGTGCCAGCAGACATCTTATCTGGGAGACCCAGTACTTC. Protein: CASRHLIWETQYF.

The chain uses TRBV30 and TRBJ2-5; 13 positions match TRBD2. The germline V gene has CDR1 GTSNPN and CDR2 SVGIG (reference sequence). After removal of 4 bases from V and 2 bases from J, the junction contained 4 bases not matched to a gene. The CDR3 is 15 residues long. CDR3 in DNA: TGTGCCTGGAATCGACTAGCGGGAGGTCAAGAGACCCAGTACTTC. Translation gives CAWNRLAGGQETQYF.

This clonotype was seen many times. The rearrangement links TRBV28 to TRBJ2-5; maybe TRBD1 (6 bases). CDR1 and CDR2 from the germline V gene are MDHEN and SYDVKM. This CDR3 is built from 14 residues. V shed 6 bases and J shed 4 bases, with 15 bases lying between them. For the CDR3, the DNA is TGTGCCAGCAGCCTAAGACAGGAGTTAGAGACCCAGTACTTC. Translated, it gives CASSLRQELETQYF.

There are many counts of this clonotype. The V call is TRBV10-3, the J call TRBJ1-2, with 7 bases aligning to TRBD1. The CDR3 has 14 residues. Germline loops: CDR1 ENHRY, CDR2 SYGVKD. Trimming at V came to 0 bases and at J to 4 bases, leaving 2 bases not matched to a gene. CDR3 sequence: CAISESGQSYGYTF. In nucleotides, the CDR3 is TGTGCCATCAGTGAGTCGGGACAGAGCTATGGCTACACCTTC.

This clonotype was detected ten times or more. The chain employs TRBV6-1 and TRBJ2-3; D unclear. The germline V gene encodes CDR1 MNHNS and CDR2 SASEGT. CDR3 length equals 13 residues. The germline V and J ends were trimmed by 1 base and 1 base, with 3 bases remaining between them. CDR3 sequence: CASSEVGTDTQYF. CDR3 in DNA: TGTGCCAGCAGTGAAGTAGGCACAGATACGCAGTATTTT.

This clonotype was picked up a small number of times. The chain has TRBV19 and TRBJ1-3, with 7 bases aligning to TRBD1. The length of the CDR3 is 14 residues. With V trimmed by 4 bases and J by 4 bases, 4 bases remained unmatched. Germline CDR1 reads LNHDA; CDR2 reads SQIVND (reference sequence). CDR3 loop: CASSNTGAGNTIYF. Written as DNA, the CDR3 is TGTGCCAGTAGTAACACAGGGGCAGGAAACACCATATATTTT.

This clonotype appeared a few times. Compared with germline, one end of the junction differs, possibly owing to a read error. The chain recombines TRBV11-3 with TRBJ2-4, with TRBD2 matching over 12 bases. The CDR3 spans 17 residues. Germline CDR1 and CDR2: SGHNT and YENEEA. Here the CDR3 reads CASSQDQTSGSGNIQYF. In nucleotides, the CDR3 is TGCGCCAGCAGCCAAGATCAGACTAGCGGGAGTGGTAACATTCAGTACTTC.

This clonotype was counted ten times or more. The chain recombines TRBV11-2 with TRBJ2-5, with 9 bases aligning to TRBD1. This CDR3 is 16 amino acids long. The V and J ends lost 9 bases and 9 bases, in that order; junction bases with no gene match: 20. Germline values: CDR1 SGHAT, CDR2 FQNNGV. The chain's CDR3 is CASSSLGQGPRRAQYF. The CDR3 region has the DNA TGTGCCAGTTCCAGCCTGGGACAGGGCCCTAGGAGGGCCCAGTACTTC.